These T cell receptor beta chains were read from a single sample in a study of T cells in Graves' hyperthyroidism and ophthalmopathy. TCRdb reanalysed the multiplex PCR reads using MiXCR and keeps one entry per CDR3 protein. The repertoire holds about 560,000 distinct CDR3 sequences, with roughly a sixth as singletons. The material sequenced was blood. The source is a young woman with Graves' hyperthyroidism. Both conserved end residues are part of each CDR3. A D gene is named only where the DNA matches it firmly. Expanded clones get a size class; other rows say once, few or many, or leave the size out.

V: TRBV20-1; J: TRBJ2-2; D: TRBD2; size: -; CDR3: CSARRGGPGELFF; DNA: TGCAGTGCTAGGCGGGGGGGCCCCGGGGAGCTGTTTTTT
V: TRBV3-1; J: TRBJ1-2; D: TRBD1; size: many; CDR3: CASSQGTGEVNYGYTF; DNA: TGTGCCAGCAGCCAGGGGACAGGGGAAGTTAACTATGGCTACACCTTC
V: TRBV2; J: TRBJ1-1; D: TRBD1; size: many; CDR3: CASSNHRGRTEAFF; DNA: TGTGCCAGCAGTAACCACAGGGGTCGCACTGAAGCTTTCTTT
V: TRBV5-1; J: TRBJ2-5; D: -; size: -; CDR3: CASSIAGSETQHF; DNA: TGCGCCAGCAGCATTGCAGGGTCCGAGACCCAGCACTTC
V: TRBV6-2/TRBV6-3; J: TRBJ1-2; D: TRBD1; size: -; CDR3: CASSYATGYGYTF; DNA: TGTGCCAGCAGTTACGCGACAGGGTATGGCTACACCTTC
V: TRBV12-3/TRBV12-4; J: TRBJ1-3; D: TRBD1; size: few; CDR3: CASSTDRGGNTIYF; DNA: TGTGCCAGCAGTACGGACAGGGGAGGAAACACCATATATTTT
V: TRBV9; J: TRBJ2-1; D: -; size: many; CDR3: CASSVETNPSYNEQFF; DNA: TGTGCCAGCAGCGTAGAGACCAACCCCTCCTACAATGAGCAGTTCTTC
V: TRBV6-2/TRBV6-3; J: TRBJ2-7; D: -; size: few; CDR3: CASSYRQGQYYEQYF; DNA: TGTGCCAGCAGTTACCGGCAAGGACAGTACTACGAGCAGTACTTC
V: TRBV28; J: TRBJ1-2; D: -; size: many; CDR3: CASSITRTASNYGYTF; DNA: TGTGCCAGCAGCATAACGCGGACAGCTTCTAACTATGGCTACACCTTC
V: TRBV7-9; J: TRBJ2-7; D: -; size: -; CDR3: CTSSPTGGGYEQYF; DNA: TGTACCAGCAGCCCAACAGGGGGGGGCTACGAGCAGTACTTC
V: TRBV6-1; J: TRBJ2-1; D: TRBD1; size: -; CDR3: CASSEDWGQGGGEQFF; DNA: TGTGCCAGCAGTGAAGATTGGGGACAGGGGGGGGGTGAGCAGTTCTTC
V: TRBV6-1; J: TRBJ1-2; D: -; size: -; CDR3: CASRTQGIGGYTF; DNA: TGTGCCAGCAGGACACAGGGAATTGGCGGCTACACCTTC
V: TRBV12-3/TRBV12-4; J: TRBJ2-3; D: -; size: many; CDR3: CASSLQETSTDTQYF; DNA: TGTGCCAGCAGTCTCCAGGAAACTAGCACAGATACGCAGTATTTT
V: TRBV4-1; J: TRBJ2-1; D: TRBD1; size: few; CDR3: CASSQDRQGWGEQFF; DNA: TGCGCCAGCAGCCAGGATAGACAGGGATGGGGTGAGCAGTTCTTC
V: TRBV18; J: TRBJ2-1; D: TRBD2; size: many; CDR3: CASSPTSGAANEQFF; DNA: TGTGCCAGCTCACCGACTAGCGGGGCAGCCAATGAGCAGTTCTTC
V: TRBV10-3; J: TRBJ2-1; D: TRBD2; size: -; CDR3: CAISEPSGTYNEQFF; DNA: TGTGCCATCAGTGAGCCTAGCGGAACCTACAATGAGCAGTTCTTC
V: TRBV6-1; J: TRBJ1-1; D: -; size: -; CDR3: CASSSPPTANTEAFF; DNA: TGTGCCAGCAGCTCTCCCCCCACAGCGAACACTGAAGCTTTCTTT
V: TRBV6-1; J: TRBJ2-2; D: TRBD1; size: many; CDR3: CASKRRTGPVLDTGELFF; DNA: TGTGCCAGCAAACGTAGGACAGGGCCCGTTTTGGACACCGGGGAGCTGTTTTTT
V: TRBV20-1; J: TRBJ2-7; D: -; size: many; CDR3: CSSEGGEGLYEQYF; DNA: TGCAGTTCCGAAGGGGGGGAGGGCCTCTACGAGCAGTACTTC
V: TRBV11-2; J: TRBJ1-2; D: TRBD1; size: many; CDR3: CASSPKFQWQGDLGYGYTF; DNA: TGTGCCAGCAGCCCTAAGTTTCAGTGGCAGGGGGACCTAGGCTATGGCTACACCTTC
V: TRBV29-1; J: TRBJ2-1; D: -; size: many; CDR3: CSVEDGAKQFF; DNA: TGCAGCGTTGAAGATGGGGCGAAGCAGTTCTTC
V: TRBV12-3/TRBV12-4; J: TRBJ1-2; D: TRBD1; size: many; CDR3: CASSPGQGNYGYTF; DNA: TGTGCCAGCAGTCCGGGACAGGGGAACTATGGCTACACCTTC
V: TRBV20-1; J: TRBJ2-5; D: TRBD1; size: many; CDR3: CSAPRTGAGTQYF; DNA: TGCAGTGCTCCCCGGACAGGTGCCGGGACCCAGTACTTC
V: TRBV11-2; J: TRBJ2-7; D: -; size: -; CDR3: CASRGAVGSYEQYF; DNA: TGTGCCAGCAGAGGAGCCGTTGGGTCCTACGAGCAGTACTTC
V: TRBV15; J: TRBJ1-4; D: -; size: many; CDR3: CATSRGYRDGDEKLFF; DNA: TGTGCCACCAGCAGAGGCTACCGGGACGGAGATGAAAAACTGTTTTTT
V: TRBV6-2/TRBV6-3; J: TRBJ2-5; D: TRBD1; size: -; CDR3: CASRPTGGKETQYF; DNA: TGTGCCAGCCGCCCCACAGGGGGCAAAGAGACCCAGTACTTC
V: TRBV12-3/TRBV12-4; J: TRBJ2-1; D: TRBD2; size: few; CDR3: CASSLGLRLAGGPSDEQFF; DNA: TGTGCCAGCAGTTTAGGATTGAGGTTAGCGGGAGGGCCAAGCGATGAGCAGTTCTTC
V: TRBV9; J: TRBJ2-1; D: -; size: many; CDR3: CASSTGRGQNNEQFF; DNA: TGTGCCAGCAGCACTGGGCGGGGCCAGAACAATGAGCAGTTCTTC
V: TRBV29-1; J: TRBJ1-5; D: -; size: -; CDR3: CSVAYGGGNQPQHF; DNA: TGCAGCGTTGCATACGGGGGCGGCAATCAGCCCCAGCATTTT
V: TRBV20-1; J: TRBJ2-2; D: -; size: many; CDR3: CSARDRWSGRAGTGELFF; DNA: TGCAGTGCTAGAGATCGGTGGTCGGGCAGGGCGGGCACCGGGGAGCTGTTTTTT
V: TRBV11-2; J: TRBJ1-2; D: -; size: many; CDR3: CASSRAGGLRPNYGYTF; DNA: TGTGCCAGCAGCCGTGCGGGGGGGCTCCGCCCTAACTATGGCTACACCTTC
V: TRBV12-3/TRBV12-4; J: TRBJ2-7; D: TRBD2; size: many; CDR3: CASNRLAGDREQYF; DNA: TGTGCCAGCAATCGACTAGCGGGAGACCGCGAGCAGTACTTC
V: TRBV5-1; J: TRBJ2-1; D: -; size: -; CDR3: CASSLAPTSYNEQFF; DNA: TGCGCCAGCAGCTTGGCTCCGACCTCCTACAATGAGCAGTTCTTC
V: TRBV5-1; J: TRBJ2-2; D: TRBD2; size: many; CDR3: CASSLLGLGDTGELFF; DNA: TGCGCCAGCAGCTTGTTAGGACTAGGGGACACCGGGGAGCTGTTTTTT
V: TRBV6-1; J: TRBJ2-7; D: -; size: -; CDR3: CASRTSKGHRSYEQYF; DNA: TGTGCCAGCAGAACAAGTAAGGGTCACCGATCCTACGAGCAGTACTTC
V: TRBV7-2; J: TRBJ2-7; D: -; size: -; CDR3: CASSSTRQDYEQYF; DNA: TGTGCCAGCAGCTCTACCCGACAGGACTACGAGCAGTACTTC